This TCR beta chain originates from a study of OX40 agonist ivuxolimab in advanced cancers. Study information: Ivuxolimab, an agonistic anti-OX40 (CD134) antibody, was given to patients. Partial responses were recorded for three patients, including one with hepatocellular carcinoma and two with cutaneous melanoma. Patients treated during dose escalation were battling hepatocellular carcinoma, melanoma, renal cell or head and neck cancer. Allowance was made for prior anti-PD-1, anti-PD-L1 or anti-CTLA-4 therapy, and 40% had some.

Data came from immunoSEQ multiplex PCR; TCRdb stores just in-frame clones and leaves some out. This table has tens of thousands of clones, about 89% appearing once. This TCR was sampled from an adult with an advanced solid tumor such as melanoma, head and neck, liver or kidney cancer. Specimen: CD4+ or CD8+ T cells sorted from blood, collected in a trial of the OX40 agonist ivuxolimab.

The CDR3 DNA follows: TGCGCCAGCAGCCAAGGGGCCAGCGGCCAAGAGACCCAGTACTTC. It specifies CASSQGASGQETQYF. The V gene is TRBV4-1, the J gene TRBJ2-5; D perhaps matches TRBD2 (5 bases). CDR1 and CDR2 (germline): MGHRA, YSYEKL. The V gene lost 1 base and the J gene lost 1 base, with 10 bases spanning the gap. The CDR3 length is 15 residues.